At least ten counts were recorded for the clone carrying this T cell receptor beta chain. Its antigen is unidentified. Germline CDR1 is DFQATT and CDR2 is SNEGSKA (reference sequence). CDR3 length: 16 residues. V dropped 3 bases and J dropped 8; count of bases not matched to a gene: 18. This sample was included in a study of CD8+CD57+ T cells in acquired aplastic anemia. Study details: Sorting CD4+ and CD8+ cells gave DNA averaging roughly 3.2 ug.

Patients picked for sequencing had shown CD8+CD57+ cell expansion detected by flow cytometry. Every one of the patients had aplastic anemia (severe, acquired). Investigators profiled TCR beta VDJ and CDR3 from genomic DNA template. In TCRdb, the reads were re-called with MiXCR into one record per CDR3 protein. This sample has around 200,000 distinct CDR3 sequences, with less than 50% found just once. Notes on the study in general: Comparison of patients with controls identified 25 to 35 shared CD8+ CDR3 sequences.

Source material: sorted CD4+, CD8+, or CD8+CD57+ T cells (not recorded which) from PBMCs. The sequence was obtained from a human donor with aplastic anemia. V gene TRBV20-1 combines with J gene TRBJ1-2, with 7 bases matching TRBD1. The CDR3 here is CSARPPGGGSYKGYTF. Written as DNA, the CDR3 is TGCAGTGCTAGGCCGCCCGGAGGGGGCTCGTATAAGGGCTACACCTTC.